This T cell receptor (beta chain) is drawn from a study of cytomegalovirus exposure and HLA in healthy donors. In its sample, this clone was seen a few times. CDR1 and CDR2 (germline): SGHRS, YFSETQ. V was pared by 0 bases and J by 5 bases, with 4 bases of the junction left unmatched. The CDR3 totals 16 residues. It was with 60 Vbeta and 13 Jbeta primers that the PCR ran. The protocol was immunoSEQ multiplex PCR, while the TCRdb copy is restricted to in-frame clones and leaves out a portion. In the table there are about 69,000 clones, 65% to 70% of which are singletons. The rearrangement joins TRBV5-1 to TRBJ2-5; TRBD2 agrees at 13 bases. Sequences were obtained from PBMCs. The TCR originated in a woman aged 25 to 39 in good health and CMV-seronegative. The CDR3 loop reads CASSLAGLAGVETQYF. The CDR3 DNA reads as TGCGCCAGCAGCTTGGCCGGACTAGCGGGGGTGGAGACCCAGTACTTC.